This T cell receptor beta chain came from a study of T cell repertoires in cytomegalovirus infection. In the study overall: CMV epitopes used comprised recently identified HLA-C-restricted ones and well-studied HLA-B-restricted ones. A matching HLA type, together with CMV infection, was signaled by public TCR beta signatures.

As for this clonotype: The antigen is unknown.

TCRdb reprocessed the reads via MiXCR and lists one record per CDR3 protein. The sample has 230,000 or so distinct CDR3 sequences, approximately 40% seen once. The V and J ends lost 1 base and 2 bases respectively, with 10 bases between them. Germline CDR1 DFQATT, CDR2 SNEGSKA (reference sequence). This CDR3 has 14 amino acids. The receptor's source is a human donor in good health (CMV status not recorded). Some clones in this sample may be carry-over from other donors' samples. The chain employs TRBV20-1 and TRBJ2-3, with D hard to call. The sequencing used CD8+ T cells from cultured PBMCs, collected from culture after CMV antigen stimulation. The DNA for the CDR3 is TGCAGTGCTAGAGGGGCGGTCGACACAGATACGCAGTATTTT. It specifies CSARGAVDTDTQYF.